This T cell receptor (beta chain) was documented in a study of metastatic and nonmetastatic thyroid tumors. In the study overall: The authors compared repertoires across blood and tumor or nodule tissue from malignant and benign thyroid patients.

By proportion, this clone is medium-sized. Its antigen is currently unknown. Overall study findings and caveats: Reportedly, malignant thyroid tumors had significantly higher TCR beta diversity than benign nodules, in blood and tumor.

In the original analysis: Clinicopathological groups differed in CDR3, with these differences serving to build a distant-metastasis classifier for papillary thyroid cancer. TCRdb reanalyzed the PCR reads via MiXCR. TCRdb, not the original authors, processed these V and J calls. The repertoire holds roughly 4,900 clones, with approximately 23% as singletons. No patient had received any treatment before thyroid surgery. This CDR3 is built from 16 residues. From germline, CDR1 is MNHNS and CDR2 SASEGT. V was trimmed by 6 bases and J by 4 bases, leaving 19 bases between them. The rearrangement joins TRBV6-1 to TRBJ1-3; no clear D gene. The receptor's source is a female donor with papillary thyroid cancer or a benign thyroid nodule (not recorded which). Some clones in this sample may be carry-over from other donors' samples. Sequences were obtained from adjacent normal tissue. The CDR3 is CASSPPSGLPGNTIYF. The CDR3 DNA reads as TGTGCCAGCAGCCCTCCGTCGGGCCTGCCCGGAAACACCATATATTTT.